This T cell receptor beta chain was profiled in a study of OX40 agonist ivuxolimab in advanced cancers. Study observations and caveats: Expanded clones belonging to CD8+ T cells outnumbered, on average, those of CD4+. Still undetermined is the antigen specificity of the expanded peripheral T cells.

Exclusion applied to patients with autoimmune disease history or systemic immunosuppression. Germline-derived CDR1 and CDR2 are MNHNS and SASEGT. The CDR3 covers 15 residues. The ends lost 6 bases at V and 10 bases at J; junction bases unmatched: 6. Notes on this clone: Its antigen is still unknown.

TCRdb keeps only in-frame clones here, not all; method: immunoSEQ multiplex PCR. The repertoire includes tens of thousands of clones, around 80% of them detected once, and roughly 25% sits in the top ten. This clonotype was sampled from an adult with an advanced solid tumor such as melanoma, head and neck, liver or kidney cancer. This chain uses TRBV6-1 with TRBJ2-1, with TRBD2 matching over 16 bases. The material was CD4+ or CD8+ T cells sorted from blood, obtained in a trial of the OX40 agonist ivuxolimab. The CDR3 is CASRAGTSGGEEQFF. DNA for the CDR3: TGTGCCAGCAGGGCCGGGACTAGCGGGGGGGAAGAGCAGTTCTTC.